The 8 T cell receptor beta chains below were found in one sample sequenced in a study of cytomegalovirus exposure and HLA in healthy donors. PCR used 60 Vbeta primers and 13 Jbeta primers. The repertoire was sequenced with immunoSEQ multiplex PCR; TCRdb's copy has only in-frame clones and lacks some. The sample has 160,000 or so clones; less than 80% are singletons. Sequenced input: PBMCs. Receptor source: a man between 35 and 55 years old in good health and CMV-seronegative.

V usage is TRBV5-1 and J usage is TRBJ2-1; 7 nucleotides match TRBD1. CDR1 and CDR2 from the germline V gene are SGHRS and YFSETQ. This CDR3 spans 13 amino acids. V dropped 4 bases and J dropped 10; count of bases not matched to a gene: 8. CDR3 residues: CASSKGTAGEQFF. The CDR3 bases are TGCGCCAGCAGCAAAGGGACAGCAGGCGAGCAGTTCTTC.

This chain links TRBV29-1 with TRBJ2-2; no clear D. The V gene lost 0 bases and the J gene lost 4 bases, with 9 bases spanning the gap. The length of the CDR3 is 14 residues. CDR1 and CDR2 (germline): SQVTM, ANQGSEA. CDR3 sequence: CSVEENSFTGELFF. In DNA form, the CDR3 reads TGCAGCGTTGAAGAGAACAGCTTCACCGGGGAGCTGTTTTTT.

This clone has only a few counts. This chain connects TRBV10-1 to TRBJ2-1; D possibly corresponds to TRBD2 (5 bases). The CDR3 consists of 12 residues. V was cut by 5 bases and J by 8 bases, with 10 bases left in between. The V gene's germline CDR1 is WNHNN and CDR2 SYGVQD (reference sequence). CDR3 coding DNA: TGCGCCAGCAGTACGGACTGTGATGAGCAGTTCTTC. Translating gives CASSTDCDEQFF.

The table lists this clone with a count of one. This rearrangement joins TRBV7-2 to TRBJ2-7, with D perhaps matching TRBD2 (5 bases). Trimming removed 2 bases from V and 3 bases from J, with 8 bases in between. The CDR3 runs 13 residues. Germline CDR1 SGHTA, CDR2 FQGNSA. The CDR3 nucleotides read TGTGCCAGCAGCTTAACGGGGTTCTACGAGCAGTACTTC. It specifies CASSLTGFYEQYF.

The V and J genes are TRBV7-2 and TRBJ2-7; 7 positions match TRBD1. J was trimmed by 6 bases and V by 3 bases; bases with no gene match: 11. The germline gives CDR1 SGHTA, CDR2 FQGNSA. There are 15 residues in the CDR3. DNA for the CDR3: TGTGCCAGCAGCTTCCGACAGGGAAGGTTTCGCGAGCAGTACTTC. It is translated as CASSFRQGRFREQYF.

V usage is TRBV30 and J usage is TRBJ1-1; 11 nucleotides match TRBD1. Trimming took 2 bases from V and 8 from J; bases not matched to a gene: 7. This CDR3 has 14 residues. Germline values: CDR1 GTSNPN, CDR2 SVGIG (reference sequence). Here the CDR3 DNA reads TGTGCCTGGAGTACGGGACAGGGGGTCATAGAAGCTTTCTTT. It is translated as CAWSTGQGVIEAFF.

V and J are TRBV9 and TRBJ2-1, with D hard to call. With 3 bases removed from V and 4 bases from J, the gap between germline ends came to 5 bases. CDR3 length equals 12 residues. CDR1 is SGDLS and CDR2 is YYNGEE in the germline V gene. The CDR3 bases are TGTGCCAGCAGCGGGGCATACAATGAGCAGTTCTTC. The encoded protein is CASSGAYNEQFF.

V and J are TRBV6-5 and TRBJ1-5; possibly TRBD1 for D (6 bases). The V gene's germline CDR1 is MNHEY and CDR2 SVGAGI. V was shortened by 6 bases and J by 1 base, with 10 bases between the two germline ends. The CDR3 contains 14 residues. The chain's CDR3 is CASRRDISNQPQHF. CDR3 coding DNA: TGTGCCAGCAGACGGGACATAAGCAATCAGCCCCAGCATTTT.